What follows are 25 T cell receptor beta chains derived from one specimen sequenced in a study of T cells in Graves' hyperthyroidism and ophthalmopathy. TCR beta CDR3 region amplification was performed from RNA transcripts. An initial round of RT-PCR targeting the TCR CDR3 relied on the HTBI primer set. TCRdb reanalysed the multiplex PCR reads using MiXCR and keeps one entry per CDR3 protein. The sample holds about 840,000 distinct CDR3 sequences, 38% seen once. Specimen: blood. These receptors all stem from a man aged 18 to 29 with Graves' hyperthyroidism.

The chain carries TRBV4-1 and TRBJ1-1, with a possible D match to TRBD1 (6 bases). Germline V gene sequence: CDR1 MGHRA, CDR2 YSYEKL. Trimming took off 5 bases at V and 6 bases at J, with 16 bases between the two ends. The CDR3 contains 14 residues. The DNA of the CDR3 is TGCGCCAGCAGCTCTTCTACAGGGATGGCTGAAGCTTTCTTT. It specifies CASSSSTGMAEAFF.

The chain couples TRBV4-3 to TRBJ1-5; TRBD1 matches at 8 bases. Germline CDR1 reads LGHNA; CDR2 reads YSLEER. With 0 bases clipped from V and 7 bases from J, the junction kept 11 bases outside the gene matches. This CDR3 comprises 17 residues. The CDR3 protein is CASSQDRSRGRRQPQHF. CDR3 sequence (DNA): TGCGCCAGCAGCCAAGATAGAAGCAGGGGGCGCCGACAGCCCCAGCATTTT.

The V and J genes are TRBV25-1 and TRBJ1-1; 9 bases line up with TRBD1. CDR1 and CDR2 (germline): MGHDK, SYGVNS. V was pared by 2 bases and J by 11 bases, with 6 bases of the junction left unmatched. This CDR3 is 13 amino acids long. This CDR3 reads CASSEGGQGFAFF. The CDR3, as DNA: TGTGCCAGCAGTGAAGGTGGACAGGGGTTTGCTTTCTTT.

The V gene is TRBV29-1, the J gene TRBJ2-6; tentative D call: TRBD1 (6 bases). The CDR3 runs to 13 residues. Germline lookup yields CDR1 SQVTM and CDR2 ANQGSEA. In nucleotides, the CDR3 is TGCAGTTTACAGGGAACTGGGGCCAACGTCCTGACTTTC. It encodes CSLQGTGANVLTF.

The chain carries TRBV10-3 and TRBJ1-6; 7 positions agree with TRBD1. The germline gives CDR1 ENHRY, CDR2 SYGVKD. The CDR3 has 14 residues. Trimming took 4 bases from V and 10 from J; bases not matched to a gene: 7. The CDR3 nucleotides are TGTGCCATCAGTGTTGAGGGGGCCGGATCACCCCTCCACTTT. Amino acid sequence: CAISVEGAGSPLHF.

The chain carries TRBV29-1 and TRBJ1-1; TRBD1 might be the D (5 bases). V shed 6 bases and J shed 5 bases, with 19 bases lying between them. This CDR3 has 14 amino acids. The V gene's germline CDR1 is SQVTM and CDR2 ANQGSEA. CDR3 region: CSVSWHTGGTEAFF. For the CDR3, the DNA is TGCAGCGTGTCGTGGCACACCGGGGGGACTGAAGCTTTCTTT. The whole variable domain, remainder taken from reference TRBV29-1 and TRBJ1-1, is SAVISQKPSRDICQRGTSLTIQCQVDSQVTMMFWYRQQPGQSLTLIATANQGSEATYESGFVIDKFPISRPNLTFSTLTVSNMSPEDSSIYLCSVSWHTGGTEAFFGQGTRLTVV.

This clonotype was recorded once. This CDR3 is missing its conserved last phenylalanine or tryptophan, likely due to a read error. The chain employs TRBV25-1 and TRBJ1-1; D is uncertain. Germline V lookup: CDR1 MGHDK, CDR2 SYGVNS. The CDR3 covers 13 residues. Between the trimmed V and J ends, which lost 9 bases and 5 bases, there was a span of 16 bases. The CDR3, as DNA: TGTGCCAGTCTAGGGCACGGAGGGACTGAAGCTTTCCTT. Encoded protein: CASLGHGGTEAFL.

This clonotype appeared a few times. The rearrangement links TRBV19 to TRBJ2-7, with D possibly matching TRBD1 (6 bases). The V end was cut by 1 base, the J end by 3 bases, with 22 bases between. The CDR3 loop spans 18 amino acids. Germline V CDR1 and CDR2: LNHDA, SQIVND (reference sequence). CDR3 DNA: TGTGCCAGTAGTATAGCGCTAGCCACTCGGACAGTCCTCTACGAGCAGTACTTC. It translates to CASSIALATRTVLYEQYF.

The chain carries TRBV5-1 and TRBJ1-6, with no clear D. V was clipped by 0 bases and J by 8 bases, with 6 bases between them. From germline, CDR1 is SGHRS and CDR2 YFSETQ. CDR3 length: 13 amino acids. The chain's CDR3 is CASSLVTDSPLHF. The CDR3 DNA is TGCGCCAGCAGCTTGGTCACCGATTCACCCCTCCACTTT.

Comments on this clonotype: The CDR3 does not end in the conserved phenylalanine or tryptophan, so this is likely a read error. The DNA is left out, because the CDR3 cannot be placed on it with certainty; the CDR3 is given as TCRdb lists it. The gene calls are TRBV6-5 and TRBJ1-1; TRBD1 was called by the table and not checked on the DNA. The CDR3 is 9 residues long, ends included. Germline lookup yields CDR1 MNHEY and CDR2 SVGAGI. The CDR3 is CASGRGDRD.

A remark on this clonotype: The junction and the germline gene differ at one end; a read error may be behind it. The chain joins TRBV5-1 to TRBJ1-2; D may be TRBD1 (5 bases). Germline CDR1 is SGHRS and CDR2 is YFSETQ. The CDR3 sequence is 13 residues long. The chain's CDR3 is CASSRDGDYGYAF. For the CDR3, the DNA is TGCGCCAGCAGCCGGGACGGCGACTATGGCTACGCCTTC.

This clonotype showed up many times. The chain is built from TRBV29-1 and TRBJ1-1; 9 nucleotides agree with TRBD1. CDR1 is SQVTM and CDR2 is ANQGSEA in the germline V gene. V shed 8 bases and J 9 bases; nucleotides not matched to a gene: 7. This CDR3 has 11 residues. CDR3 protein: CSSTGTGKAFF. In nucleotides, the CDR3 is TGCAGCTCGACCGGGACAGGGAAAGCTTTCTTT.

This clonotype occurred many times. The gene calls are TRBV29-1 and TRBJ2-7, with 7 positions matching TRBD1. Germline V gene sequence: CDR1 SQVTM, CDR2 ANQGSEA. This CDR3 comprises 13 residues. With 7 bases clipped from V and 3 bases from J, the junction kept 9 bases outside the gene matches. CDR3 loop: CSGPAQGVYEQYF. The CDR3 bases are TGCAGCGGCCCGGCGCAGGGGGTCTACGAGCAGTACTTC.

This clonotype was detected many times. This chain joins TRBV10-3 and TRBJ1-5; D call uncertain. Germline V CDR1 and CDR2: ENHRY, SYGVKD. V was trimmed by 8 bases and J by 1 base, leaving 12 bases between them. The length of the CDR3 is 14 residues. The CDR3 DNA reads TGTGCCATCGGAGCGGGTATAAGCAATCAGCCCCAGCATTTT. Translated, it gives CAIGAGISNQPQHF.

About this clonotype: This likely comes from a read error, as the CDR3 has no conserved phenylalanine or tryptophan at its end. V usage is TRBV6-5 and J usage is TRBJ1-5, with 7 bases that match TRBD1. The CDR3 is 13 residues long. V lost 0 bases to trimming and J lost 13 bases; unmatched junction nucleotides: 6. Germline CDR1 MNHEY, CDR2 SVGAGI. CDR3 coding DNA: TGTGCCAGCAGTTACTCGGGTACAGGGGCGCAGCATCTT. It encodes CASSYSGTGAQHL.

This chain connects TRBV9 to TRBJ2-2, with 7 bases that match TRBD1. The ends lost 1 base at V and 7 bases at J; junction bases unmatched: 1. The CDR3 totals 13 residues. Germline CDR1 SGDLS, CDR2 YYNGEE. Written as DNA, the CDR3 is TGTGCCAGCAGCGTACAGGGGGACGGGGAGCTGTTTTTT. Protein sequence: CASSVQGDGELFF.

This clonotype has a count of ten or more. V usage is TRBV15 and J usage is TRBJ2-5; 8 nucleotides align to TRBD2. J gave up 1 base and V 0 bases, and 4 bases lay outside the gene matches. The V gene's germline CDR1 is LNHNV and CDR2 YYDKDF (reference sequence). The CDR3 runs 16 residues. CDR3: CATSRETSGLQETQYF. The CDR3 DNA reads as TGTGCCACCAGCAGAGAAACTAGCGGACTCCAAGAGACCCAGTACTTC.

The chain carries TRBV19 and TRBJ2-2; either TRBD1 or TRBD2 may supply D (5 bases each). This CDR3 region has 16 residues. Trimming removed 6 bases at V and 4 bases at J, with 18 bases between. Germline CDR1 and CDR2: LNHDA and SQIVND (reference sequence). The DNA of the CDR3 is TGTGCCAGTAGCCGCCGGGCCGGGGCTCCCACCGGGGAGCTGTTTTTT. This encodes CASSRRAGAPTGELFF.

This chain links TRBV7-2 with TRBJ2-7; TRBD2 agrees at 8 bases. CDR1 SGHTA and CDR2 FQGNSA come from the germline V gene. Unmatched junction bases numbered 12, after V lost 5 bases and J lost 6 bases. The CDR3 has 15 residues. The CDR3 coding sequence is TGTGCCAGCAGCCCTCAGTCGGGAGGGCCCCCCGAGCAGTACTTC. It specifies CASSPQSGGPPEQYF.

This clonotype was recorded a few times. V and J are TRBV19 and TRBJ1-4; D perhaps matches TRBD1 (5 bases). Germline values: CDR1 LNHDA, CDR2 SQIVND (reference sequence). This CDR3 contains 15 residues. Trimming took 1 base from V and 8 from J, leaving 14 bases between them. The CDR3 is CASSIGRQQVEKLFF. DNA for the CDR3: TGTGCCAGTAGTATAGGGCGACAACAGGTGGAAAAACTGTTTTTT.

About this clonotype: A junction boundary mismatches the germline segment, possibly from a read error. This chain links TRBV7-7 with TRBJ2-1, with D perhaps TRBD1 or TRBD2 (5 bases each). The CDR3 runs to 13 residues. Germline V gene lookup returns CDR1 SSHAT and CDR2 FNYEAQ (reference sequence). CDR3 sequence: CASSSGKGNEQFF. CDR3 in DNA: TGTGCTAGCAGCTCCGGGAAGGGGAATGAGCAGTTCTTC.

On this clonotype itself: This may be a read error: a much more frequent sequence differs by one nucleotide. This rearrangement joins TRBV7-3 to TRBJ2-2; weak D call: TRBD2 (5 bases). This CDR3 region has 15 residues. CDR1 and CDR2 from the germline V gene are SGHTA and FQGTGA. Written as DNA, the CDR3 is TGTGCCAGCGGCTTAATGGCGGGGAACACCGGGGAGCTGTTTTTT. Translation: CASGLMAGNTGELFF. Combining the CDR3 with reference TRBV7-3 and TRBJ2-2 gives the whole variable domain GAGVSQTPSNKVTEKGKYVELRCDPISGHTALYWYRQSLGQGPEFLIYFQGTGAADDSGLPNDRFFAVRPEGSVSTLKIQRTERGDSAVYLCASGLMAGNTGELFFGEGSRLTVL.

This clonotype was seen at least ten times. V and J are TRBV15 and TRBJ1-1; D gene uncertain. The CDR3 is 15 residues long. From germline, CDR1 is LNHNV and CDR2 YYDKDF (reference sequence). Trimming removed 1 base at V and 0 bases at J, with 9 bases between. CDR3 sequence reads: CATSRGKVMNTEAFF. The CDR3 DNA is TGTGCCACCAGCAGAGGGAAGGTCATGAACACTGAAGCTTTCTTT.

This clonotype has only a few counts. The chain couples TRBV19 to TRBJ2-7; no firm D call. Germline loops: CDR1 LNHDA, CDR2 SQIVND (reference sequence). The CDR3 contains 15 residues. V was trimmed by 3 bases and J by 2 bases, leaving 14 bases between them. CDR3 nucleotide sequence: TGTGCCAGTAGTATGGGCAGCCCGAGCACCTACGAGCAGTACTTC. Translated: CASSMGSPSTYEQYF.

To note about this clonotype: It is likely a read error, because the conserved phenylalanine at the end of the CDR3 is missing. The limits of the CDR3 on the DNA are not certain, so only TCRdb's listed CDR3 is given. The V and J genes are TRBV2 and TRBJ1-4. Both ends counted, the CDR3 spans 9 residues. From germline, CDR1 is SNHLY and CDR2 FYNNEI. CDR3 region: CASSAVRGG.